This record covers a single T cell receptor (beta chain). As originally analysed: Amplification of reference gene primers was used by the study to estimate nucleated cell counts. Assay used: immunoSEQ multiplex PCR; TCRdb lists only in-frame clones, some missing. Clone size and V and J calls were adopted from that table, with D and trimming inferred from the DNA. The sample lists approximately 250,000 clones, 85% to 95% seen once, with roughly 0.89% in the top ten. The Seattle site enrolled patients during active infection and followed them longitudinally. The data are from a study of blood T cell repertoires in COVID-19. Study at large: Acute and convalescent COVID-19 specimens originated in the United States, Italy and Spain. T cells, B-cell-depleted T cells, or PBMCs provided the cDNA or gDNA that served as material.

V dropped 0 bases and J dropped 7 bases, with 18 bases sitting between them. The germline gives CDR1 MNHEY, CDR2 SMNVEV (reference sequence). The CDR3 loop spans 16 amino acids. Input material: peripheral blood. This chain joins TRBV27 and TRBJ1-2; unclear D gene. This TCR derives from a man between 25 and 39 years old with COVID-19, enrolled during active disease. CDR3 amino acids: CASSLSAIWSGAGYTF. The CDR3 DNA is TGTGCCAGCAGTTTATCGGCCATTTGGTCCGGAGCTGGCTACACCTTC.